Sequencing of this T cell receptor beta chain was carried out in a study of blood T cell repertoires in COVID-19. The CDR3 is 15 residues long. The germline V gene encodes CDR1 SGHAT and CDR2 FQNNGV. V was clipped by 1 base and J by 2 bases; unmatched bases: 0. Data came from immunoSEQ multiplex PCR; TCRdb stores just in-frame clones and leaves some out. The table lists roughly 100,000 clones, around four fifths of them singletons. The source material was peripheral blood. This rearrangement joins TRBV11-2 to TRBJ2-7; 12 bases are shared with TRBD2. This sequence was found in a woman aged 70 to 79 with acute or convalescent COVID-19. CDR3 bases: TGTGCCAGCAGCTTAGCTAGCGGGGGGGCCTACGAGCAGTACTTC. Its translation is CASSLASGGAYEQYF.